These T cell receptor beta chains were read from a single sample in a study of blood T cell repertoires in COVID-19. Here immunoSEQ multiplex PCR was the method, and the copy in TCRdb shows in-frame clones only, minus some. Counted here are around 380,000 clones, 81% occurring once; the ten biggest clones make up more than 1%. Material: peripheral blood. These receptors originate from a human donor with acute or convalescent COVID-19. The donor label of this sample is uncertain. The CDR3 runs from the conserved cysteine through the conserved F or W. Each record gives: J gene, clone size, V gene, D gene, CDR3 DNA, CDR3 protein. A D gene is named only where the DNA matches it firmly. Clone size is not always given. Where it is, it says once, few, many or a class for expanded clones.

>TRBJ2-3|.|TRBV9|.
TGTGCCAGCAGCGCCCTGTATGGCGGCGAGACAGATACGCAGTATTTT
CASSALYGGETDTQYF
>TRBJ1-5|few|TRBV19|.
TGTGCCAGTAGTATAGATTATCAGAAATTCAATCAGCCCCAGCATTTT
CASSIDYQKFNQPQHF
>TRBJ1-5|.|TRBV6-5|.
TGTGCCAGCAACTCGGGGGGGATCCATCAGCCCCAGCATTTT
CASNSGGIHQPQHF
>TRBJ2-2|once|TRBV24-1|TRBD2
TGTGCCACCAGTCGCGGGGGCACCGGGGAGCTGTTTTTT
CATSRGGTGELFF
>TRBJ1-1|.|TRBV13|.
TGTGCCAGCAGCCTAGACAGTAACACTGAAGCTTTCTTT
CASSLDSNTEAFF
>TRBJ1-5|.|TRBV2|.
TGTGCCCTCTGGTGCCCCCGACAGAGCAATCAGCCCCAGCATTTT
CALWCPRQSNQPQHF
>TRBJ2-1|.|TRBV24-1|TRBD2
TGTGCCACCAGTGATTCTCTGGGGCTAGCGGGGGGACGTGGCGATGAGCAGTTCTTC
CATSDSLGLAGGRGDEQFF
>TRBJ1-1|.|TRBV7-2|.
TGTGCCAGCAGCTTAGTAAATAGCATGAACACTGAAGCTTTCTTT
CASSLVNSMNTEAFF
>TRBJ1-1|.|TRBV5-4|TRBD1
TGTGCCAGCAGCTCCGCCGGGACAGGGGCGATCATGAACACTGAAGCTTTCTTT
CASSSAGTGAIMNTEAFF
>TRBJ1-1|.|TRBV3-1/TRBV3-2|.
TGTGCCAGCAGCCAAGCGGCGGTTCAGAACTCTGAAGCTTTCTTT
CASSQAAVQNSEAFF
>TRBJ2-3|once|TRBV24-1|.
TGTGCCACCAGTGACAGTACGGGAGGCAGGGGAGATACGCAGTATTTT
CATSDSTGGRGDTQYF
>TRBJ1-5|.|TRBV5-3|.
TGTGCCAGAAGCTTTCAGGGTCAGCCCCAGCATTTT
CARSFQGQPQHF
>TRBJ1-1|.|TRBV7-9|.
TGTTGTGGGCAGGGCGACTTAGGGTCCACTGAAGCTTTCTTT
CCGQGDLGSTEAFF
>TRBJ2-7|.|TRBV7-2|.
TGTGCCAGCACCCTAAATGGCGGGTGGGTAGGCTACGAGCAGTACTTC
CASTLNGGWVGYEQYF
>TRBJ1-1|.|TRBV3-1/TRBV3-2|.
TGTGCCAGCACCCACAACCAGGGAGGAGCTTTCTTT
CASTHNQGGAFF